One and the same sample provided the 31 T cell receptor beta chains below, sequenced in a study of blood T cell repertoires in COVID-19. Repertoires were generated with immunoSEQ multiplex PCR, while TCRdb's copy carries only in-frame clones and drops some. The table lists over 120,000 clones, around 87% of them singletons, with under 9% in the top ten. The sequencing sample was made of peripheral blood. The receptor source for this set is a woman in her fifties or sixties with active or convalescent COVID-19.

This chain links TRBV7-8 with TRBJ2-7; a weak D match, TRBD1 (6 bases). Germline assignment: CDR1 SGHVS and CDR2 FQNEAQ. Trimming cost V 1 base and J 2 bases, with 9 bases left between them. This CDR3 is 14 amino acids long. The CDR3 DNA follows: TGTGCCAGCAGCTTAGTGGGGGCGCCCTACGAGCAGTACTTC. Its translation: CASSLVGAPYEQYF.

The V call is TRBV19, the J call TRBJ1-1; 10 bases are shared with TRBD1. The CDR3 runs 15 residues. Trimming took 6 bases from V and 8 from J; bases not matched to a gene: 12. Germline-derived CDR1 and CDR2 are LNHDA and SQIVND (reference sequence). In nucleotides, the CDR3 is TGTGCCAGTAGAAAGGACAGGGGGTCCATCGCGGAAGCTTTCTTT. As protein: CASRKDRGSIAEAFF.

The V and J genes are TRBV9 and TRBJ2-7; TRBD2 might be the D (5 bases). V lost 0 bases and J lost 0, with 10 bases in between. The germline V gene has CDR1 SGDLS and CDR2 YYNGEE. The CDR3 is made up of 15 amino acids. The CDR3 nucleotides are TGTGCCAGCAGCGTAGGAGGGATGGACTCCTACGAGCAGTACTTC. Amino acids: CASSVGGMDSYEQYF.

The chain recombines TRBV3-1 (or the pseudogene TRBV3-2) with TRBJ1-2, with unresolved D. CDR3 length equals 15 residues. Germline V lookup: CDR1 LGHDT, CDR2 YNNKEL (reference sequence). Trimming shortened V by 4 bases and J by 3 bases, and 15 bases separated the two germline ends. CDR3 in amino acids: CASSPERGGYYGYTF. CDR3 in DNA: TGTGCCAGCAGCCCAGAGCGAGGAGGATACTATGGCTACACCTTC.

This clone was observed once. This sequence joins TRBV28 and TRBJ2-1; a weak D match, TRBD2 (5 bases). The germline gives CDR1 MDHEN, CDR2 SYDVKM. The CDR3 sequence is 13 residues long. Trimming shortened V by 8 bases and J by 9 bases, and 17 bases separated the two germline ends. The CDR3 protein is CASGTRFLGEQFF. The CDR3 DNA follows: TGTGCCAGCGGTACTAGATTCCTCGGTGAGCAGTTCTTC.

V and J are TRBV6-6 and TRBJ1-1; possibly TRBD1 for D (6 bases). CDR1 is MNHNY, CDR2 SVGAGI, per germline (reference sequence). The CDR3 sequence is 16 residues long. V gave up 6 bases and J gave up 3 bases, with 20 bases separating them. CDR3 in DNA: TGTGCCAGCAGGTCGGGGTATGGGGGCCAAGACACTGAAGCTTTCTTT. Protein sequence: CASRSGYGGQDTEAFF.

The chain has TRBV7-2 and TRBJ2-3; 7 nucleotides match TRBD2. V lost 2 bases and J lost 0; bases outside the gene matches: 2. The CDR3 sequence is 15 residues long. Germline V CDR1 and CDR2: SGHTA, FQGNSA. The chain's CDR3 is CASSLRLASTDTQYF. CDR3 coding DNA: TGTGCCAGCAGCTTAAGACTAGCCAGCACAGATACGCAGTATTTT.

The V gene is TRBV7-2, the J gene TRBJ2-3; D is ambiguous. CDR1 is SGHTA and CDR2 is FQGNSA in the germline V gene. The V end lost 4 bases, the J end lost 5 bases, and 7 bases lay between the germline ends. The CDR3 loop spans 12 amino acids. The CDR3 bases are TGTGCCAGCAGCTCGGTCGGAGATACGCAGTATTTT. It is translated as CASSSVGDTQYF.

This chain links TRBV11-3 with TRBJ2-3; D is unclear. CDR1 SGHNT and CDR2 YENEEA come from the germline V gene. Deletions cut 0 bases from V and 2 bases from J, with 9 bases between. The CDR3 runs to 15 residues. The CDR3 bases are TGTGCCAGCAGCTTAGATGGCAGTTACACAGATACGCAGTATTTT. Translating gives CASSLDGSYTDTQYF.

The gene calls are TRBV30 and TRBJ2-7; TRBD2 aligns across 7 bases. This CDR3 region has 12 residues. Germline lookup yields CDR1 GTSNPN and CDR2 SVGIG (reference sequence). The V and J ends lost 2 bases and 5 bases, in that order; junction bases with no gene match: 3. Here the CDR3 DNA reads TGTGCCTGGAGTTTTGGGGGGGACGAGCAGTACTTC. This sequence encodes CAWSFGGDEQYF.

The chain carries TRBV29-1 and TRBJ1-4; no definite D call. The CDR3 runs to 14 residues. V dropped 2 bases and J dropped 8 bases, with 15 bases sitting between them. Germline V gene sequence: CDR1 SQVTM, CDR2 ANQGSEA. CDR3 region: CSVELPFLGEKLFF. The CDR3 coding sequence is TGCAGCGTTGAACTCCCATTTCTAGGCGAAAAACTGTTTTTT.

The sample holds a few counts of this clone. The DNA for the CDR3 is TGTGCCAGCCAATTGGGGGGGAACACTGAAGCTTTCTTT. As protein: CASQLGGNTEAFF. The rearrangement joins TRBV7-3 to TRBJ1-1, with a possible D match to TRBD1 (5 bases). CDR1 SGHTA and CDR2 FQGTGA come from the germline V gene. The CDR3 loop spans 13 amino acids. The ends were cut back, 8 bases at V and 1 base at J, with 11 bases in the middle. Filled out from reference TRBV7-3 and TRBJ1-1, the complete variable domain reads GAGVSQTPSNKVTEKGKYVELRCDPISGHTALYWYRQSLGQGPEFLIYFQGTGAADDSGLPNDRFFAVRPEGSVSTLKIQRTERGDSAVYLCASQLGGNTEAFFGQGTRLTVV.

The rearrangement links TRBV19 to TRBJ2-1; TRBD2 matches at 9 bases. The V segment lost 4 bases and the J segment 12 bases; nucleotides outside the gene matches: 10. Germline V CDR1 and CDR2: LNHDA, SQIVND (reference sequence). This CDR3 has 14 residues. This CDR3 reads CASSTWTSEGGQFF. The DNA for the CDR3 is TGTGCCAGTAGTACATGGACTAGCGAAGGGGGGCAGTTCTTC.

J is TRBJ2-5 and V is TRBV29-1, with 8 bases lining up with TRBD2. There are 14 residues in the CDR3. Germline assignment: CDR1 SQVTM and CDR2 ANQGSEA. V was clipped by 4 bases and J by 4 bases; unmatched bases: 8. CDR3 protein: CSVGMRGAGETQYF. The CDR3 DNA reads as TGCAGCGTTGGGATGCGGGGGGCAGGAGAGACCCAGTACTTC.

This chain connects TRBV6-2 or TRBV6-3 to TRBJ1-5, with 8 bases identical to TRBD1. Germline V gives CDR1 MNHEY, CDR2 SVGEGT. V was pared by 5 bases and J by 1 base, with 19 bases of the junction left unmatched. This CDR3 region has 20 residues. The CDR3 spells CASSQNDRSGGIWSNQPQHF. CDR3 DNA: TGTGCCAGCAGTCAAAACGATAGGTCAGGGGGCATTTGGAGCAATCAGCCCCAGCATTTT.

The chain has TRBV30 and TRBJ1-2; D is uncertain. The CDR3 consists of 14 residues. V was pared by 0 bases and J by 1 base, with 9 bases between. Germline CDR1 GTSNPN, CDR2 SVGIG (reference sequence). For the CDR3, the DNA is TGTGCCTGGAGTGTAGGTGGCGGTAACTATGGCTACACCTTC. Residues: CAWSVGGGNYGYTF.

The V call is TRBV9, the J call TRBJ1-1, with D unclear. This CDR3 is built from 14 residues. Germline CDR1 SGDLS, CDR2 YYNGEE. Trimming removed 4 bases at V and 2 bases at J, with 12 bases between. In DNA form, the CDR3 reads TGTGCCAGCAGCCTTCGCCCAGGTAACACTGAAGCTTTCTTT. Amino acid sequence: CASSLRPGNTEAFF.

The chain is built from TRBV5-6 and TRBJ1-1; 7 bases line up with TRBD1. V dropped 4 bases and J dropped 0; count of bases not matched to a gene: 6. The CDR3 has 15 residues. Germline CDR1 SGHDT, CDR2 YYEEEE. The CDR3 reads CASSPSGQMNTEAFF. The CDR3 DNA is TGTGCCAGCAGCCCATCGGGACAGATGAACACTGAAGCTTTCTTT.

The chain employs TRBV5-6 and TRBJ1-1; weak D call: TRBD1 (6 bases). With 4 bases removed from V and 3 bases from J, the gap between germline ends came to 16 bases. There are 15 residues in the CDR3. The germline V gene has CDR1 SGHDT and CDR2 YYEEEE. The CDR3 reads CASSPLTGSHTEAFF. The CDR3 DNA follows: TGTGCCAGCAGCCCGTTGACAGGTAGCCACACTGAAGCTTTCTTT.

This chain connects TRBV15 to TRBJ1-3; D is unresolved. Trimming took off 0 bases at V and 3 bases at J, with 18 bases between the two ends. Germline V CDR1 and CDR2: LNHNV, YYDKDF (reference sequence). This CDR3 contains 18 residues. The CDR3 loop reads CATSRDRLGQGYGNTIYF. In DNA, the CDR3 is TGTGCCACCAGCAGAGATCGACTAGGGCAAGGCTATGGAAACACCATATATTTT.

This clone appeared once. The J gene is TRBJ2-3, the V gene TRBV7-2; 7 bases agree with TRBD2. Germline trimming cut 4 bases from V and 4 bases from J; bases unmatched to any gene: 5. The CDR3 sequence is 14 residues long. Germline V CDR1 and CDR2: SGHTA, FQGNSA. The CDR3: CASSSLGGSDTQYF. The CDR3 DNA reads as TGTGCCAGCAGCTCCCTGGGGGGGTCAGATACGCAGTATTTT.

J is TRBJ1-2 and V is TRBV30, with 7 positions matching TRBD1. The V segment lost 2 bases and the J segment 4 bases; nucleotides outside the gene matches: 10. Looked up from germline, CDR1 is GTSNPN and CDR2 is SVGIG (reference sequence). The CDR3 runs 15 residues. CDR3 in amino acids: CAWSQTTGRIYGYTF. The CDR3 nucleotides read TGTGCCTGGAGTCAAACGACAGGGAGAATCTATGGCTACACCTTC. Full variable domain (outside the CDR3, taken from reference TRBV30 and TRBJ1-2): SQTIHQWPATLVQPVGSPLSLECTVEGTSNPNLYWYRQAAGRGLQLLFYSVGIGQISSEVPQNLSASRPQDRQFILSSKKLLLSDSGFYLCAWSQTTGRIYGYTFGSGTRLTVV.

The chain is built from TRBV7-2 and TRBJ1-5, with 7 nucleotides matching TRBD1. The V gene's germline CDR1 is SGHTA and CDR2 FQGNSA. CDR3 size: 15 residues. The J segment lost 4 bases and the V segment lost 5 bases, leaving 8 bases of the junction unmatched. This chain's CDR3 is CASSPGGLRNQPQHF. CDR3 DNA: TGTGCCAGCAGCCCAGGGGGATTAAGGAATCAGCCCCAGCATTTT. Complete variable domain (other parts from reference TRBV7-2 and TRBJ1-5): GAGVSQSPSNKVTEKGKDVELRCDPISGHTALYWYRQSLGQGLEFLIYFQGNSAPDKSGLPSDRFSAERTGGSVSTLTIQRTQQEDSAVYLCASSPGGLRNQPQHFGDGTRLSIL.

The V gene is TRBV5-1, the J gene TRBJ2-7; 8 nucleotides match TRBD2. Germline trimming cut 0 bases from V and 2 bases from J; bases unmatched to any gene: 7. The length of the CDR3 is 16 residues. Germline lookup yields CDR1 SGHRS and CDR2 YFSETQ. CDR3 region: CASSLAAGGGPYEQYF. CDR3 bases: TGCGCCAGCAGCTTGGCGGCGGGGGGAGGACCCTACGAGCAGTACTTC.

This chain connects TRBV11-2 to TRBJ1-1; 7 nucleotides agree with TRBD1. The germline CDR1 and CDR2 sequences are SGHAT and FQNNGV. The CDR3 extends over 15 amino acids. The V and J ends lost 5 bases and 4 bases, in that order; junction bases with no gene match: 10. CDR3 sequence (DNA): TGTGCCAGCAGCCAGAAGACAGGGATCAGCACTGAAGCTTTCTTT. Residues: CASSQKTGISTEAFF. Full variable domain (rest looked up from reference TRBV11-2 and TRBJ1-1): EAGVAQSPRYKIIEKRQSVAFWCNPISGHATLYWYQQILGQGPKLLIQFQNNGVVDDSQLPKDRFSAERLKGVDSTLKIQPAKLEDSAVYLCASSQKTGISTEAFFGQGTRLTVV.

The chain recombines TRBV7-2 with TRBJ2-7; D is possibly TRBD2 (6 bases). The CDR3 has 15 amino acids. V was shortened by 2 bases and J by 1 base, with 12 bases between the two germline ends. The V gene's germline CDR1 is SGHTA and CDR2 FQGNSA. The CDR3 nucleotides are TGTGCCAGCAGCTTACGGGGGACTGAGTCCTACGAGCAGTACTTC. Protein: CASSLRGTESYEQYF.

The chain links TRBV30 to TRBJ1-5; D possibly corresponds to TRBD1 (5 bases). V shed 7 bases and J shed 6 bases, with 13 bases lying between them. The CDR3 contains 12 residues. Germline V gene sequence: CDR1 GTSNPN, CDR2 SVGIG (reference sequence). The CDR3 loop is CASGRGTQPQHF. CDR3 coding DNA: TGTGCCTCTGGAAGGGGAACTCAGCCCCAGCATTTT.

This chain joins TRBV3-1 (or the pseudogene TRBV3-2) and TRBJ1-6; no clear D. Trimming left V 4 bases short and J 13 bases short, with 14 bases between. The CDR3 runs 13 residues. Germline V lookup: CDR1 LGHDT, CDR2 YNNKEL (reference sequence). This CDR3 is CASSPTQTLPLHF. The CDR3 region has the DNA TGTGCCAGCAGCCCAACACAGACCCTTCCCCTCCACTTT.

The chain carries TRBV2 and TRBJ1-2; TRBD1 matches at 10 bases. Per germline, CDR1 SNHLY and CDR2 FYNNEI. This CDR3 is 14 amino acids long. The trim removed 6 bases at V and 3 bases at J, leaving 4 bases unmatched. The CDR3 loop reads CASRTDRGDYGYTF. The CDR3 DNA is TGTGCCAGCAGGACGGACAGGGGGGACTATGGCTACACCTTC.

The chain joins TRBV12-5 to TRBJ2-5; D possibly corresponds to TRBD2 (7 bases). Germline V lookup: CDR1 LGHNT, CDR2 FRNRAP. This CDR3 is built from 14 residues. The ends were cut back, 5 bases at V and 4 bases at J, with 14 bases in the middle. The DNA for the CDR3 is TGTGCTAGTGGTCCATCGGGGGGCCCAGAGACCCAGTACTTC. Its translation: CASGPSGGPETQYF.

The chain couples TRBV5-4 to TRBJ2-7; D may be TRBD2 (5 bases). Trimming left V 4 bases short and J 6 bases short, with 20 bases between. Germline V gene data show CDR1 as SGHNT and CDR2 as YYREEE (reference sequence). There are 15 residues in the CDR3. The CDR3 sequence is CASSQDADEDSEQYF. CDR3 DNA: TGTGCCAGCAGCCAGGACGCCGATGAGGACTCCGAGCAGTACTTC.